These 7 T cell receptor beta chains were sequenced from one sample in a study of blood T cell repertoires in COVID-19. The data were produced by immunoSEQ multiplex PCR, yet TCRdb's version contains in-frame clones alone and is incomplete. The sample yields approximately 90,000 clones, approximately 80% seen once. Sequencing input: peripheral blood. The source is a man aged 60 to 69 with acute or convalescent COVID-19.

The chain carries TRBV12-3 or TRBV12-4 and TRBJ1-5; D gene unclear. This CDR3 is built from 13 residues. V was cut by 5 bases and J by 1 base, with 6 bases left in between. The CDR3 region has the DNA TGTGCCAGCAGTCTGAGGAGCAATCAGCCCCAGCATTTT. Amino acid sequence: CASSLRSNQPQHF.

This sequence joins TRBV5-6 and TRBJ1-2; TRBD1 agrees at 8 bases. From germline, CDR1 is SGHDT and CDR2 YYEEEE. The CDR3 consists of 15 residues. V trimming: 3 bases; J trimming: 2 bases; junction bases outside the gene matches: 6. The CDR3 spells CASSSPDRGNYGYTF. The CDR3 coding sequence is TGTGCCAGCAGCTCGCCCGACAGGGGAAACTATGGCTACACCTTC.

The chain links TRBV5-1 to TRBJ2-7, with 8 positions matching TRBD1. The CDR3 sequence is 14 residues long. Germline V CDR1 and CDR2: SGHRS, YFSETQ. Losses at the gene ends were 1 base for V and 6 bases for J; bases not matched to a gene: 6. CDR3 sequence: CASSLMGQVFEQYF. The CDR3 coding sequence is TGCGCCAGCAGCTTGATGGGACAGGTCTTCGAGCAGTACTTC. Based on the CDR3 plus reference TRBV5-1 and TRBJ2-7, the full variable domain is KAGVTQTPRYLIKTRGQQVTLSCSPISGHRSVSWYQQTPGQGLQFLFEYFSETQRNKGNFPGRFSGRQFSNSRSEMNVSTLELGDSALYLCASSLMGQVFEQYFGPGTRLTVT.

Only a few counts were recorded for this clone. This rearrangement joins TRBV29-1 to TRBJ2-2; D might be TRBD2 (7 bases). Between the trimmed V and J ends, which lost 6 bases and 7 bases, there was a span of 15 bases. CDR3 length equals 13 residues. CDR1 is SQVTM and CDR2 is ANQGSEA in the germline V gene. CDR3 DNA: TGCAGCGTAGAGAGGGGGGGCTACGGGGAGCTGTTTTTT. It specifies CSVERGGYGELFF.

This sequence joins TRBV2 and TRBJ2-2, with D hard to call. Trimming took 9 bases from V and 7 from J, leaving 15 bases between them. CDR3 size: 13 residues. Per the germline V gene, CDR1 is SNHLY and CDR2 is FYNNEI. The DNA of the CDR3 is TGTGCCAGTCGGCAGGAATTGATCGGGGAGCTGTTTTTT. This codes for CASRQELIGELFF.

The V and J genes are TRBV28 and TRBJ1-4; TRBD1 matches 10 bases. CDR3 length: 13 amino acids. V was pared by 7 bases and J by 7 bases, with 3 bases of the junction left unmatched. Germline values: CDR1 MDHEN, CDR2 SYDVKM. The CDR3 sequence: CASMTGGREKLFF. The CDR3 DNA reads as TGTGCCAGCATGACAGGGGGCCGTGAAAAACTGTTTTTT.

The rearrangement uses TRBV3-1 (or the pseudogene TRBV3-2) and TRBJ1-6, with 9 bases aligning to TRBD1. Trimming cost V 4 bases and J 7 bases; bases outside gene matches: 2. Germline values: CDR1 LGHDT, CDR2 YNNKEL (reference sequence). The CDR3 spans 14 residues. Here the CDR3 reads CASSLGTGNSPLHF. CDR3 bases: TGTGCCAGCAGCCTTGGGACAGGGAATTCACCCCTCCACTTT.